The 18 T cell receptor beta chains below all came from one sample that was sequenced in a study of cytomegalovirus exposure and HLA in healthy donors. It was with 60 Vbeta and 13 Jbeta primers that the PCR ran. Method: immunoSEQ multiplex PCR; TCRdb's copy keeps in-frame clones and lacks some. The table includes approximately 100,000 clones, less than 80% detected once. The sample consisted of PBMCs. The receptors derive from a woman aged 40 to 55 in good health and CMV-seropositive.

The gene calls are TRBV10-3 and TRBJ1-1; TRBD1 matches at 7 bases. With V trimmed by 5 bases and J by 8 bases, 5 bases remained unmatched. CDR1 and CDR2 (germline): ENHRY, SYGVKD. The CDR3 loop spans 12 amino acids. CDR3 in amino acids: CAISKGQEEAFF. CDR3 nucleotide sequence: TGTGCCATCAGTAAAGGACAGGAGGAAGCTTTCTTT.

This clone showed up just a few times. The chain recombines TRBV5-1 with TRBJ2-1, with a weak D call TRBD2 (6 bases). CDR1 is SGHRS and CDR2 is YFSETQ in the germline V gene. The CDR3 covers 13 residues. V lost 0 bases, J lost 8 bases, and 9 bases lay in between. The CDR3 sequence is CASSLGWGDEQFF. CDR3 nucleotides: TGCGCCAGCAGCTTGGGGTGGGGGGATGAGCAGTTCTTC.

CDR3 loop: CASSVAGVMNEQFF. The CDR3 bases are TGTGCCAGCAGCGTAGCGGGAGTCATGAATGAGCAGTTCTTC. The rearrangement links TRBV9 to TRBJ2-1; D may be TRBD2 (6 bases). From germline, CDR1 is SGDLS and CDR2 YYNGEE. V was cut by 0 bases and J by 7 bases, with 11 bases left in between. CDR3 length equals 14 residues.

The sample holds a few counts of this clone. The chain combines TRBV5-1 with TRBJ2-1; D gene uncertain. The germline CDR1 and CDR2 sequences are SGHRS and YFSETQ. The CDR3 has 12 residues. The V gene lost 0 bases and the J gene lost 11 bases, with 9 bases spanning the gap. CDR3 in DNA: TGCGCCAGCAGCTTGGACCCTACCCAGCAGTTCTTC. The encoded protein is CASSLDPTQQFF. The full variable domain, rest sourced from reference TRBV5-1 and TRBJ2-1, is KAGVTQTPRYLIKTRGQQVTLSCSPISGHRSVSWYQQTPGQGLQFLFEYFSETQRNKGNFPGRFSGRQFSNSRSEMNVSTLELGDSALYLCASSLDPTQQFFGPGTRLTVL.

V gene TRBV6-5 combines with J gene TRBJ2-7, with TRBD2 matching over 13 bases. This CDR3 is built from 15 residues. V shed 4 bases, J shed 4 bases, and the junction held 4 bases outside the gene matches. Germline CDR1 MNHEY, CDR2 SVGAGI. This CDR3 reads CASSFGTSGIYEQYF. CDR3 bases: TGTGCCAGCAGTTTCGGGACTAGCGGGATATACGAGCAGTACTTC.

This chain connects TRBV28 to TRBJ2-3; D is possibly TRBD2 (5 bases). The CDR3 sequence is 14 residues long. CDR1 and CDR2 from the germline V gene are MDHEN and SYDVKM. V shed 6 bases and J shed 5 bases, with 15 bases lying between them. CDR3 sequence: CASRLAGMRDTQYF. The DNA of the CDR3 is TGTGCCAGCAGGCTGGCGGGTATGAGAGATACGCAGTATTTT.

CDR3 amino acids: CASSQGVAGDVYEQYF. For the CDR3, the DNA is TGCGCCAGCAGCCAAGGAGTAGCGGGAGATGTCTACGAGCAGTACTTC. The rearrangement joins TRBV4-1 to TRBJ2-7; 9 bases fit TRBD2. CDR3 length: 16 amino acids. Germline V gene data show CDR1 as MGHRA and CDR2 as YSYEKL. With V trimmed by 1 base and J by 3 bases, 7 bases remained unmatched.

The chain carries TRBV18 and TRBJ2-1, with a tentative D call TRBD2 (6 bases). The CDR3 length is 15 residues. V was cut by 4 bases and J by 0 bases, with 10 bases left in between. Germline V gene data show CDR1 as KGHSH and CDR2 as LQKENI. In DNA, the CDR3 is TGTGCCAGCTCACGGCGGGATAACTCCTACAATGAGCAGTTCTTC. Its translation is CASSRRDNSYNEQFF. Using reference TRBV18 and TRBJ2-1 for the parts outside the CDR3, the full variable domain is NAGVMQNPRHLVRRRGQEARLRCSPMKGHSHVYWYRQLPEEGLKFMVYLQKENIIDESGMPKERFSAEFPKEGPSILRIQQVVRGDSAAYFCASSRRDNSYNEQFFGPGTRLTVL.

In its sample, this clone was seen a few times. This sequence joins TRBV5-1 and TRBJ2-7, with TRBD1 matching 9 bases. J lost 3 bases, V lost 4 bases, and 2 bases had no gene match. CDR3 length: 13 amino acids. Germline V gene sequence: CDR1 SGHRS, CDR2 YFSETQ. The CDR3 here is CASSTGQGYEQYF. CDR3 DNA sequence: TGCGCCAGCAGCACGGGACAGGGCTACGAGCAGTACTTC.

This clone occurred once. The J gene is TRBJ2-2, the V gene TRBV5-1, with D possibly being TRBD1 (6 bases). The V gene's germline CDR1 is SGHRS and CDR2 YFSETQ. V was clipped by 1 base and J by 4 bases, with 14 bases between them. The CDR3 is 16 amino acids. The CDR3 coding sequence is TGCGCCAGCAGCTTGACCCAACAGGGAGCCACCGGGGAGCTGTTTTTT. Its protein product is CASSLTQQGATGELFF.

This chain connects TRBV5-4 to TRBJ1-4, with 9 nucleotides matching TRBD1. Per germline, CDR1 SGHNT and CDR2 YYREEE (reference sequence). There are 15 residues in the CDR3. Germline trimming cut 5 bases from V and 7 bases from J; bases unmatched to any gene: 9. Here the CDR3 reads CASSQTDRGGEKLFF. In DNA, the CDR3 is TGTGCCAGCAGTCAGACCGACAGGGGGGGTGAAAAACTGTTTTTT.

This clone was seen just once. The gene calls are TRBV28 and TRBJ2-1; possibly TRBD1 for D (6 bases). Trimming stripped 5 bases from V and 4 bases from J, with 18 bases between. The CDR3 is 16 amino acids. CDR1 is MDHEN and CDR2 is SYDVKM in the germline V gene. The CDR3: CASSTNTGQIYNEQFF. The CDR3 coding sequence is TGTGCCAGCAGTACCAACACGGGACAAATTTACAATGAGCAGTTCTTC.

The rearrangement joins TRBV5-4 to TRBJ2-1; D is unclear. V dropped 4 bases and J dropped 6 bases, with 8 bases sitting between them. Per germline, CDR1 SGHNT and CDR2 YYREEE (reference sequence). CDR3 length: 12 amino acids. The CDR3 protein is CASSVDSNEQFF. Here the CDR3 DNA reads TGTGCCAGCAGCGTAGACTCCAATGAGCAGTTCTTC.

This rearrangement joins TRBV19 to TRBJ2-1; TRBD2 aligns across 7 bases. The V gene end was trimmed by 8 bases and the J gene end by 2 bases; junction bases not matched to a gene: 6. Germline lookup yields CDR1 LNHDA and CDR2 SQIVND (reference sequence). This CDR3 is built from 14 residues. In DNA, the CDR3 is TGTGCCAGTTCGGGGGACTATGCCTACAATGAGCAGTTCTTC. Translated: CASSGDYAYNEQFF.

This clone was seen a few times. The chain carries TRBV5-1 and TRBJ1-2, with TRBD1 identical over 11 bases. Germline V gene sequence: CDR1 SGHRS, CDR2 YFSETQ. J gave up 8 bases and V 7 bases, and 10 bases lay outside the gene matches. The CDR3 sequence is 14 residues long. The CDR3 is CASGQGQGGFGYTF. DNA of the CDR3: TGCGCCAGCGGACAGGGACAGGGGGGTTTCGGCTACACCTTC. Filled out from reference TRBV5-1 and TRBJ1-2, the complete variable domain reads KAGVTQTPRYLIKTRGQQVTLSCSPISGHRSVSWYQQTPGQGLQFLFEYFSETQRNKGNFPGRFSGRQFSNSRSEMNVSTLELGDSALYLCASGQGQGGFGYTFGSGTRLTVV.

The V and J genes are TRBV14 and TRBJ2-3, with D possibly TRBD2 on 6 matching bases. Trimming left V 4 bases short and J 2 bases short, with 16 bases between. Germline V gives CDR1 SGHDN, CDR2 FVKESK. This CDR3 contains 16 residues. The CDR3 nucleotides are TGTGCCAGCAGCCCCAGCCTGGACTATACCACAGATACGCAGTATTTT. Amino acids: CASSPSLDYTTDTQYF.

V gene TRBV7-9 combines with J gene TRBJ2-3; unclear D gene. The V end lost 3 bases, the J end lost 4 bases, and 5 bases lay between the germline ends. The CDR3 extends over 12 amino acids. The germline V gene encodes CDR1 SEHNR and CDR2 FQNEAQ (reference sequence). CDR3 coding DNA: TGTGCCAGCAGCTTGAGTTCAGATACGCAGTATTTT. Its translation is CASSLSSDTQYF.

This clone turned up a few times. The genes are TRBV10-1 and TRBJ2-5, with 10 bases aligning to TRBD2. The CDR3 sequence is 18 residues long. J was trimmed by 6 bases and V by 3 bases; bases with no gene match: 16. CDR1 and CDR2 (germline): WNHNN, SYGVQD (reference sequence). The CDR3 DNA reads as TGCGCCAGCAGTGATGGGCTAGCGGGAGTCGACCGGCCCCAGACCCAGTACTTC. Amino acids: CASSDGLAGVDRPQTQYF.